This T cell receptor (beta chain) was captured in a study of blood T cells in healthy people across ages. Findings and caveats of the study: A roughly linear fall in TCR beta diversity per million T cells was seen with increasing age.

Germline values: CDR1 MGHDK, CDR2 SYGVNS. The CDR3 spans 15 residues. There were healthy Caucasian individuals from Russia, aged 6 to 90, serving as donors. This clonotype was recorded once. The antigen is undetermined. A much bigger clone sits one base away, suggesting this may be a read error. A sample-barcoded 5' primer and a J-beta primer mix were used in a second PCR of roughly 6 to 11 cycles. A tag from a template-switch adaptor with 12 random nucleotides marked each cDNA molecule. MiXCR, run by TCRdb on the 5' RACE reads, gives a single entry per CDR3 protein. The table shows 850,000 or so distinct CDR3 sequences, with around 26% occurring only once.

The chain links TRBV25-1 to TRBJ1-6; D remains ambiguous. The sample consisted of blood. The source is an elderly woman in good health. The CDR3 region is CASSDPALRDIPPHF. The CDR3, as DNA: TGTGCCAGCAGTGACCCGGCCCTCCGAGATATCCCCCCCCACTTT. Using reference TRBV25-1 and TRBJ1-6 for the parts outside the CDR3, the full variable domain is EADIYQTPRYLVIGTGKKITLECSQTMGHDKMYWYQQDPGMELHLIHYSYGVNSTEKGDLSSESTVSRIRTEHFPLTLESARPSHTSQYLCASSDPALRDIPPHFGNGTRLTVT.